Listed here are 24 T cell receptor beta chains from one sample, sequenced in a study of blood T cells in healthy people across ages. Primed by a sample-barcoded 5' primer and a J-beta primer mix, a second PCR proceeded for about 6 to 12 cycles. TCRdb re-called the 5' RACE reads through MiXCR, storing one row per CDR3 protein. Among about 1.1 million distinct CDR3 sequences, roughly two fifths were seen once, and the ten largest hold roughly 14%. Source material: blood. These receptors were obtained from a man aged 18 to 30 in good health.

In this sample, this clonotype turned up a few times. V gene TRBV10-3 combines with J gene TRBJ2-1, with D possibly matching TRBD1 (6 bases). Germline V gene data show CDR1 as ENHRY and CDR2 as SYGVKD. V dropped 8 bases and J dropped 8 bases, with 10 bases sitting between them. CDR3 size: 11 residues. The CDR3 reads CAIGGGDEQFF. CDR3 DNA: TGTGCCATCGGGGGCGGCGATGAGCAGTTCTTC.

This chain uses TRBV2 with TRBJ2-3; no reliable D call. The V end lost 7 bases, the J end lost 2 bases, and 10 bases lay between the germline ends. The CDR3 has 13 residues. The V gene's germline CDR1 is SNHLY and CDR2 FYNNEI. Here the CDR3 DNA reads TGTGCCAGCATAAGGTTTCTCACAGATACGCAGTATTTT. This translates into CASIRFLTDTQYF.

This chain uses TRBV27 with TRBJ2-3; possible D gene TRBD2, 5 bases. The CDR3 is made up of 16 amino acids. Germline CDR1 reads MNHEY; CDR2 reads SMNVEV (reference sequence). Trimming removed 4 bases from V and 0 bases from J, with 14 bases in between. The CDR3 DNA sequence: TGTGCCAGCAGTTCGCGGACTTCACCTAGCACAGATACGCAGTATTTT. Protein: CASSSRTSPSTDTQYF.

This clonotype was counted only a few times. The chain carries TRBV6-1 and TRBJ2-3; D call uncertain. This CDR3 has 15 amino acids. Germline V CDR1 and CDR2: MNHNS, SASEGT. V lost 3 bases and J lost 2, with 12 bases in between. CDR3 DNA sequence: TGTGCCAGCAGTGATCAGAGGCCGATCACAGATACGCAGTATTTT. Translated: CASSDQRPITDTQYF.

The rearrangement joins TRBV28 to TRBJ2-3; D ambiguous. The V gene's germline CDR1 is MDHEN and CDR2 SYDVKM. The V and J ends lost 2 bases and 4 bases respectively, with 13 bases between them. The CDR3 spans 15 residues. The CDR3 here is CASSLEVSSSDTQYF. DNA of the CDR3: TGTGCCAGCAGTTTAGAGGTCAGCTCTTCAGATACGCAGTATTTT.

The rearrangement joins TRBV5-1 to TRBJ1-4, with a tentative D call TRBD1 (5 bases). Trimming stripped 6 bases from V and 6 bases from J, with 15 bases between. Germline V gene sequence: CDR1 SGHRS, CDR2 YFSETQ. CDR3 length: 14 amino acids. The CDR3 reads CASTDGGRDEKLFF. The CDR3 nucleotides are TGCGCCAGCACGGACGGTGGCAGGGATGAAAAACTGTTTTTT.

The chain uses TRBV2 and TRBJ1-4; TRBD1 matches at 8 bases. From germline, CDR1 is SNHLY and CDR2 FYNNEI. The CDR3 totals 13 residues. J lost 3 bases, V lost 11 bases, and 5 bases had no gene match. The CDR3 region is CAESTGANEKLFF. CDR3 in DNA: TGTGCCGAATCGACAGGGGCTAATGAAAAACTGTTTTTT.

V gene TRBV9 combines with J gene TRBJ2-5; 7 nucleotides line up with TRBD1. V lost 4 bases, J lost 5 bases, and 11 bases stayed unmatched. The germline gives CDR1 SGDLS, CDR2 YYNGEE. The CDR3 sequence is 15 residues long. The CDR3 DNA sequence: TGTGCCAGCAGCATCAGGACAGGCGGCTCGGAGACCCAGTACTTC. This gives the protein CASSIRTGGSETQYF. Full variable domain (rest looked up from reference TRBV9 and TRBJ2-5): DSGVTQTPKHLITATGQRVTLRCSPRSGDLSVYWYQQSLDQGLQFLIQYYNGEERAKGNILERFSAQQFPDLHSELNLSSLELGDSALYFCASSIRTGGSETQYFGPGTRLLVL.

The rearrangement uses TRBV5-1 and TRBJ2-1; 7 bases line up with TRBD1. The germline V gene has CDR1 SGHRS and CDR2 YFSETQ. V gave up 6 bases and J gave up 15 bases; unmatched junction bases: 12. The CDR3 covers 12 residues. CDR3 protein: CASTTDRAPPFF. The CDR3 DNA is TGCGCCAGCACCACTGACAGGGCGCCCCCGTTCTTC.

This clonotype came up a few times. The chain is built from TRBV20-1 and TRBJ2-4; 9 bases agree with TRBD1. CDR1 is DFQATT and CDR2 is SNEGSKA in the germline V gene (reference sequence). The V segment lost 3 bases and the J segment 2 bases; nucleotides outside the gene matches: 5. The CDR3 spans 15 residues. The CDR3 nucleotides read TGCAGTGCTAGTAAACAGGGGGCAACCAAAAACATTCAGTACTTC. Translated, it gives CSASKQGATKNIQYF.

The CDR3: CASSPWASSTDTQYF. Written as DNA, the CDR3 is TGTGCCAGCAGCCCGTGGGCGAGTAGCACAGATACGCAGTATTTT. V is TRBV7-2 and J is TRBJ2-3; D gene uncertain. Germline V gives CDR1 SGHTA, CDR2 FQGNSA. The germline V and J ends were trimmed by 5 bases and 0 bases, with 12 bases remaining between them. This CDR3 contains 15 residues.

The genes are TRBV6-2 or TRBV6-3 and TRBJ2-5; D might be TRBD1 (6 bases). The J call may be in error: the DNA end matches TRBJ2-4 better. Germline lookup yields CDR1 MNHEY and CDR2 SVGEGT. This CDR3 has 12 residues. This CDR3 is CASSGQFDIQYF. CDR3 in DNA: TGTGCCAGCTCTGGACAGTTTGACATTCAGTACTTC.

The chain links TRBV4-2 to TRBJ2-3; 10 bases align to TRBD2. This CDR3 is built from 16 residues. Looked up from germline, CDR1 is LGHNA and CDR2 is YNFKEQ. Losses at the gene ends were 0 bases for V and 7 bases for J; bases not matched to a gene: 7. CDR3 protein: CASSQDLTSGAHTQYF. The CDR3 DNA is TGTGCCAGCAGCCAAGATCTAACTAGCGGGGCACATACGCAGTATTTT.

The sample holds a few counts of this clonotype. V is TRBV13 and J is TRBJ2-5, with a possible D match to TRBD2 (6 bases). Germline V gene sequence: CDR1 PRHDT, CDR2 FYEKMQ (reference sequence). Trimming pared 1 base from V and 1 base from J, leaving 10 bases between. There are 15 residues in the CDR3. The CDR3 protein is CASSLVWRGQETQYF. The CDR3 DNA is TGTGCCAGCAGCTTAGTGTGGAGGGGCCAAGAGACCCAGTACTTC.

CDR3 DNA: TGTGCCAGCAATACCGGGACAGGGAACCAAGAGACCCAGTACTTC. Amino acids: CASNTGTGNQETQYF. This chain connects TRBV6-2 or TRBV6-3 to TRBJ2-5; TRBD1 matches 9 bases. The CDR3 totals 15 residues. Germline CDR1 and CDR2: MNHEY and SVGEGT. V lost 7 bases and J lost 0; bases outside the gene matches: 6.

The table lists this clonotype with many counts. The rearrangement joins TRBV20-1 to TRBJ2-1, with 13 bases identical to TRBD2. Per germline, CDR1 DFQATT and CDR2 SNEGSKA (reference sequence). The V and J ends lost 4 bases and 5 bases, in that order; junction bases with no gene match: 5. There are 15 residues in the CDR3. This chain's CDR3 is CSATGLAGDNNEQFF. CDR3 sequence (DNA): TGCAGTGCTACCGGACTAGCGGGGGATAACAATGAGCAGTTCTTC.

Details on this clonotype: This may be a read error, as it is one base from a much larger clone. This chain uses TRBV10-3 with TRBJ2-3; TRBD1 matches 7 bases. This CDR3 spans 15 amino acids. Germline values: CDR1 ENHRY, CDR2 SYGVKD. The CDR3 sequence is CAISGLTGARDTRYF. The CDR3 bases are TGTGCCATCAGTGGGCTAACAGGGGCAAGGGATACGCGGTATTTT.

This clonotype was found a few times. The chain joins TRBV12-3 or TRBV12-4 to TRBJ1-1, with D unclear. The CDR3 extends over 12 amino acids. Between the trimmed V and J ends, which lost 3 bases and 13 bases, there was a span of 15 bases. CDR3 in amino acids: CASSFSGGEIFF. Here the CDR3 DNA reads TGTGCCAGCAGTTTTTCGGGTGGGGAGATTTTCTTT.

This clonotype turned up a few times. This chain uses TRBV6-4 with TRBJ2-2, with 10 positions matching TRBD1. CDR3 length: 17 residues. The trim removed 6 bases at V and 1 base at J, leaving 8 bases unmatched. In germline, CDR1 is MRHNA, CDR2 SNTAGT. CDR3 sequence: CASSPSGTGENTGELFF. The CDR3 bases are TGTGCCAGCAGCCCCTCCGGGACAGGGGAGAACACCGGGGAGCTGTTTTTT.

This clonotype was seen more than once but under ten times. This chain uses TRBV7-7 with TRBJ2-1, with D unresolved. V lost 1 base, J lost 2 bases, and 9 bases lay in between. This CDR3 spans 15 amino acids. Germline CDR1 reads SSHAT; CDR2 reads FNYEAQ (reference sequence). In DNA form, the CDR3 reads TGTGCCAGCAGCTTAGGTGGTTCGGCCTACAATGAGCAGTTCTTC. Translated: CASSLGGSAYNEQFF.

The table lists this clonotype with many counts. The DNA for the CDR3 is TGTGCCAGCACAGACAGTTACAATGAGCAGTTCTTC. Amino acid sequence: CASTDSYNEQFF. The rearrangement joins TRBV2 to TRBJ2-1; TRBD1 might be the D (5 bases). Germline V gives CDR1 SNHLY, CDR2 FYNNEI. The CDR3 totals 12 residues. The V end was cut by 7 bases, the J end by 4 bases, with 8 bases between.

The CDR3 DNA follows: TGTGCCAGTTGTGGTAGACGCAATCAGCCCCAGCATTTT. Translating gives CASCGRRNQPQHF. V and J are TRBV19 and TRBJ1-5; D gene uncertain. This CDR3 is built from 13 residues. V was trimmed by 8 bases and J by 2 bases, leaving 10 bases between them. The germline gives CDR1 LNHDA, CDR2 SQIVND (reference sequence).

The chain carries TRBV4-1 and TRBJ2-1, with D possibly being TRBD2 (5 bases). Trimming cost V 1 base and J 9 bases, with 7 bases left between them. This CDR3 is 12 amino acids long. The germline V gene has CDR1 MGHRA and CDR2 YSYEKL. In DNA form, the CDR3 reads TGCGCCAGCAGCCAAGCCCTAGCTGAGCAGTTCTTC. Translating it yields CASSQALAEQFF.

The V gene is TRBV7-2, the J gene TRBJ1-1; D remains ambiguous. V lost 4 bases, J lost 6 bases, and 18 bases lay in between. Looked up from germline, CDR1 is SGHTA and CDR2 is FQGNSA. This CDR3 is built from 15 residues. CDR3 loop: CASSSPERGKSEAFF. The CDR3, as DNA: TGTGCCAGCAGCTCGCCCGAGCGGGGAAAATCTGAAGCTTTCTTT.